This T cell receptor (beta chain) was obtained from a study of T cell repertoires in cytomegalovirus infection (dated by TCRdb to the late 2010s). Regarding the complete study: The HLA type of each donor mattered for the analysis, because public TCR beta signatures pointed to carriage of CMV infection along with the matching HLA type.

Study-level results and caveats: In the ex vivo response, HLA-C-restricted CMV-specific TCR beta clonotypes were dominant, and in two of eight donors the single most frequent clonotype came from this HLA-C-restricted group. In both this cohort and an independent roughly 330-donor cohort, the cumulative frequency of public TCR beta family members distinguished carriers of CMV infection plus the relevant HLA type.

Concerning this clonotype itself: It has no known antigen specificity. Per-nucleotide qualities are absent, and no much larger clonotype sits a single base away.

Cut back by 7 bases and 0 bases, the V and J ends lie 9 bases apart. Including cysteine and phenylalanine, the CDR3 has 13 amino acids. Only CDR3 DNA is held: 39 bases, read in frame from base 1. The CDR1 and CDR2 encoded by the germline V gene are MNHNS and SASEGT. The data were produced on an Illumina HiSeq 1500. In-frame beta chains were kept once TCRdb had trimmed the public reads at Q25 with fastp and called clones with MiXCR. Rows are combined by CDR3 protein, so each entry shows the most common genes and DNA. This sample gives 200,000 or so distinct CDR3 sequences in total; roughly 28% of them show up just once. The ten largest make up 31% of the sample.

This receptor was identified in a human donor in good health (CMV status not recorded). Some clones in this sample may be carry-over from other donors' samples. This chain is built from TRBV6-1 and TRBJ1-1, with TRBD1 tentatively as D gene (6 bases match). The source material was PBMCs. The sequenced DNA: TGTGCCAGCAAAGGACAGCTGAACACTGAAGCTTTCTTT. This encodes CASKGQLNTEAFF.